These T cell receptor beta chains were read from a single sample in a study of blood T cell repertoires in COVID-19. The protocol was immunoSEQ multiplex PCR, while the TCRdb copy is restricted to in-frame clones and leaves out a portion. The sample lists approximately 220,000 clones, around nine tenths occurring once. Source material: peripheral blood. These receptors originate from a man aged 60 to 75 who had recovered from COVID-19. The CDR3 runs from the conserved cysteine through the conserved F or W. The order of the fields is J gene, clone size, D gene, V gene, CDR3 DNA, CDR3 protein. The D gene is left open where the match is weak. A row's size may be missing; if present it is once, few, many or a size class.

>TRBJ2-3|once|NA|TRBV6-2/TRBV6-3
TGTGCCAGCAGCGTTAGCGGAGCCACAGATACGCAGTATTTT
CASSVSGATDTQYF
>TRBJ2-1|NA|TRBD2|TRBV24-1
TGTGCCACCAGTGATAGTATGGAGAGGACTAGCAATGAGCAGTTCTTC
CATSDSMERTSNEQFF
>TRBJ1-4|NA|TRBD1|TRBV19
TGTGCCAGTAGTTCCACCCCGGGACAGGGGGCTGAAAAACTGTTTTTT
CASSSTPGQGAEKLFF
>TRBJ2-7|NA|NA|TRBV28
TGTGCCAGCAGTTTATCGCCATCCAGTGGAGGGTACGAGCAGTACTTC
CASSLSPSSGGYEQYF
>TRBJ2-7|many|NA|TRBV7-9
TGTGCCAGCAGCGAAGCGGTGAACTACGAGCAGTACTTC
CASSEAVNYEQYF
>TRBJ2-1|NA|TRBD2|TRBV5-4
TGTGCCAGCAGCTTGACTAGCGGGGGCCACAATGAGCAGTTCTTC
CASSLTSGGHNEQFF
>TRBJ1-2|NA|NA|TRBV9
TGTGCCAGCAGCCTTCTTGGGCGGGGAGGCTACACCTTC
CASSLLGRGGYTF
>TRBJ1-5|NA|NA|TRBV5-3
TGTGCCAGAAGCTCCCAGGGCAATCAGCCCCAGCATTTT
CARSSQGNQPQHF
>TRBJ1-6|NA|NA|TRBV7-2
TGTGCCAGCAGCTCAGACCCCAGGCCACCCCTCCACTTT
CASSSDPRPPLHF
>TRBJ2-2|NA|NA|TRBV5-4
TGTGCCAGCAGTCCGGCGGGGAACACCGGGGAGCTGTTTTTT
CASSPAGNTGELFF
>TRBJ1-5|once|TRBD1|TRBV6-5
TGTGCCAGCAGTTACGACAGGGCTGGTCAGCCCCAGCATTTT
CASSYDRAGQPQHF
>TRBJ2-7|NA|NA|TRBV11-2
TGTGCCAGCTTATTCCGAGGGGAGCAGTACTTC
CASLFRGEQYF
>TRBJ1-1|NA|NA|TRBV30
TGTGCCTGCCAAACAGGTTCAAACACTGAAGCTTTCTTT
CACQTGSNTEAFF
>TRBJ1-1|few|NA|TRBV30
TGTGCACGGAAGGGGGACACTGAAGCTTTCTTT
CARKGDTEAFF
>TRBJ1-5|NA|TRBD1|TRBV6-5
TGTGCCAGCAGTTACGGGCAGGGGGACAATCAGCCCCAGCATTTT
CASSYGQGDNQPQHF
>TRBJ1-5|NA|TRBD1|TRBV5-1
TGCGCCAGCAGCTTGGGGACAGGCGATAGCAATCAGCCCCAGCATTTT
CASSLGTGDSNQPQHF
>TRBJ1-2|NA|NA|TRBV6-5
TGTGCCAGCAGTTACGCTGGGACACTAGACTCATATGGCTACACCTTC
CASSYAGTLDSYGYTF
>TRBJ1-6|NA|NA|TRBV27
TGTGCCAGCAGTACTTTTCGAGCCACCAATTCACCCCTCCACTTT
CASSTFRATNSPLHF
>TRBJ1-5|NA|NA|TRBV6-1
TGTGCCAGCAGTGATGGGGGCCATAGCAATCAGCCCCAGCATTTT
CASSDGGHSNQPQHF
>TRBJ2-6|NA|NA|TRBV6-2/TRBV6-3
TGTGCCAGCAGTTCATTCCGGGACTCAACGACCTCTGGGGCCAACGTCCTGACTTTC
CASSSFRDSTTSGANVLTF
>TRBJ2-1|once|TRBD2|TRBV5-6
TGTGCCAGCAGCCCGTATAGCGGGACTGAGCAGTTCTTC
CASSPYSGTEQFF
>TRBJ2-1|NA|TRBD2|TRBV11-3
TGTGCCAGCAGCTTAGGGAGGACTAGCGGGTTCGATGAGCAGTTCTTC
CASSLGRTSGFDEQFF
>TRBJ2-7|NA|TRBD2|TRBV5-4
TGTGCCAGCAGCTTGGCCGGGGGAGGGGTCTACGAGCAGTACTTC
CASSLAGGGVYEQYF
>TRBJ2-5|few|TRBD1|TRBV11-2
TGTGCCAGCAGCCTTGGGGTTTTCGGGACAGAAGAGACCCAGTACTTC
CASSLGVFGTEETQYF
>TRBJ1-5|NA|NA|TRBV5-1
TGCGCCAGCAGCTCAGGGAACGATCAGCCCCAGCATTTT
CASSSGNDQPQHF
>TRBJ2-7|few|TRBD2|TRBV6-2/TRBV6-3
TGTGCCAGCAGTGACCCGCCTCCACTAGCGGGGGGTTCCTACGAGCAGTACTTC
CASSDPPPLAGGSYEQYF
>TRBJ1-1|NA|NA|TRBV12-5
TGTGCTAGTGGTTTGTCCCTAGCCGCGGGGGCGGACACTGAAGCTTTCTTT
CASGLSLAAGADTEAFF
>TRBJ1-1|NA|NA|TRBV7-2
TGTGCCAGTAGGGGGGGACGACCCTTGAACACTGAAGCTTTCTTT
CASRGGRPLNTEAFF
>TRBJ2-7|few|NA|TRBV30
TGTGCCTGGAGTGATGGCAGGGTCAACGAGCAGTACTTC
CAWSDGRVNEQYF
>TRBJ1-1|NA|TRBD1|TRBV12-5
TGTGCTAGTGGTCGAACATCAGGGGGCACTGAAGCTTTCTTT
CASGRTSGGTEAFF
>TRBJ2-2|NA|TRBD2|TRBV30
TGTGCCGGGGCCGGGGGCGGGGGGGCCGTCGGGGAGCTGTTTTTT
CAGAGGGGAVGELFF
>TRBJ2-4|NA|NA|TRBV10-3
TGTGCCATCAGTGAGAGGGTGCAGGGGGGCGAAGGGGCCAAAAACATTCAGTACTTC
CAISERVQGGEGAKNIQYF